This is a list of T cell receptor beta chains from one sample in a study of OX40 agonist ivuxolimab in advanced cancers. This table comes from immunoSEQ multiplex PCR, and its TCRdb copy is limited to in-frame clones, with some not included. Found here are fewer than 25,000 clones, around 85% of them singletons; the top ten hold roughly 17%. The sequencing used CD4+ or CD8+ T cells sorted from blood, collected in a trial of the OX40 agonist ivuxolimab. These receptors all come from an adult with an advanced solid tumor such as melanoma, head and neck, liver or kidney cancer. Both conserved end residues are part of each CDR3. D genes are given only for firm matches.

CDR3: CASSQGPIRFTDTQYF
J: TRBJ2-3
V: TRBV4-3
D: -

CDR3: CASSPSSGTSVKNIQYF
J: TRBJ2-4
V: TRBV9
D: TRBD2

CDR3: CASSRRREGRGETQYF
J: TRBJ2-5
V: TRBV7-7
D: TRBD2

CDR3: CASRKQGANQETQYF
J: TRBJ2-5
V: TRBV6-1
D: TRBD1

CDR3: CASRGQGVEVYGYTF
J: TRBJ1-2
V: TRBV27
D: TRBD1

CDR3: CASSYTGSGNTIYF
J: TRBJ1-3
V: TRBV6-6
D: -

CDR3: CASSPRRDLAYEQYF
J: TRBJ2-7
V: TRBV18
D: -

CDR3: CASSLKTGGSQYF
J: TRBJ2-3
V: TRBV5-6
D: TRBD2

CDR3: CASSLWSSGGNEQFF
J: TRBJ2-1
V: TRBV11-3
D: -

CDR3: CASSSGTSGPGSQYF
J: TRBJ2-3
V: TRBV5-1
D: TRBD2

CDR3: CASSFTGVGEQYF
J: TRBJ2-7
V: TRBV2
D: -

CDR3: CASSQDSRRFNYGYTF
J: TRBJ1-2
V: TRBV5-4
D: -

CDR3: CASSFSGGTNTEAFF
J: TRBJ1-1
V: TRBV5-1
D: -

CDR3: CASSEPGGGTGSDTQYF
J: TRBJ2-3
V: TRBV2
D: TRBD1

CDR3: CASTDGITYEQYF
J: TRBJ2-7
V: TRBV2
D: -

CDR3: CASGTGVRSAEQYF
J: TRBJ2-7
V: TRBV4-3
D: TRBD1

CDR3: CASSLRVGGVNEQYF
J: TRBJ2-7
V: TRBV5-4
D: -

CDR3: CASSHSSGTYNEQFF
J: TRBJ2-1
V: TRBV4-1
D: TRBD2

CDR3: CASSTSSGSVYEQYF
J: TRBJ2-7
V: TRBV19
D: TRBD2

CDR3: CAWTLGAGYTF
J: TRBJ1-2
V: TRBV30
D: -

CDR3: CASSSGPYEQYF
J: TRBJ2-7
V: TRBV6-6
D: -

CDR3: CASSQDTGSNQPQHF
J: TRBJ1-5
V: TRBV4-3
D: -

CDR3: CASTIGENYGYTF
J: TRBJ1-2
V: TRBV5-1
D: -

CDR3: CASSFQVVTSGAQETQYF
J: TRBJ2-5
V: TRBV5-4
D: TRBD2

CDR3: CASRRTGSEKLFF
J: TRBJ1-4
V: TRBV5-1
D: TRBD1

CDR3: CATGSGGAVETQYF
J: TRBJ2-5
V: TRBV7-2
D: TRBD2

CDR3: CASSLGTEYGYTF
J: TRBJ1-2
V: TRBV11-2
D: -

CDR3: CASSGSGIYEQYF
J: TRBJ2-7
V: TRBV9
D: -

CDR3: CASQLRTSTDTQYF
J: TRBJ2-3
V: TRBV6-5
D: -

CDR3: CASSSHPGVHTEAFF
J: TRBJ1-1
V: TRBV5-1
D: -

CDR3: CAISDRGDTGELFF
J: TRBJ2-2
V: TRBV10-3
D: -

CDR3: CASSSFQGNNEQFF
J: TRBJ2-1
V: TRBV25-1
D: -

CDR3: CASSIKGDTQYF
J: TRBJ2-3
V: TRBV19
D: -

CDR3: CASSSAGAGTDTQYF
J: TRBJ2-3
V: TRBV4-3
D: TRBD2

CDR3: CASSSFLGQGSDTEAFF
J: TRBJ1-1
V: TRBV19
D: TRBD1

CDR3: CASSQDWGAGDTQYF
J: TRBJ2-3
V: TRBV4-3
D: -

CDR3: CSFVDRLPQETQYF
J: TRBJ2-5
V: TRBV29-1
D: -

CDR3: CASSVSQGAEAFF
J: TRBJ1-1
V: TRBV6-1
D: -

CDR3: CASSPGEGFGDTQYF
J: TRBJ2-3
V: TRBV11-3
D: -

CDR3: CASSLTGTGDTEAFF
J: TRBJ1-1
V: TRBV5-6
D: TRBD1

CDR3: CASSASGSSYEQYF
J: -
V: TRBV6-1
D: TRBD2

CDR3: CASSLEVGAYEQYF
J: TRBJ2-7
V: TRBV11-2
D: -

CDR3: CASSPTGRALGGYTF
J: TRBJ1-2
V: TRBV5-6
D: -

CDR3: CASSLAEPQHF
J: TRBJ1-5
V: TRBV2
D: -

CDR3: CASSQDIPSGGYETQYF
J: TRBJ2-5
V: TRBV4-1
D: TRBD2

CDR3: CASSFTSVAEAFF
J: TRBJ1-1
V: TRBV11-2
D: -

CDR3: CASKLDKTAGQVNTEAFF
J: TRBJ1-1
V: TRBV7-2
D: -